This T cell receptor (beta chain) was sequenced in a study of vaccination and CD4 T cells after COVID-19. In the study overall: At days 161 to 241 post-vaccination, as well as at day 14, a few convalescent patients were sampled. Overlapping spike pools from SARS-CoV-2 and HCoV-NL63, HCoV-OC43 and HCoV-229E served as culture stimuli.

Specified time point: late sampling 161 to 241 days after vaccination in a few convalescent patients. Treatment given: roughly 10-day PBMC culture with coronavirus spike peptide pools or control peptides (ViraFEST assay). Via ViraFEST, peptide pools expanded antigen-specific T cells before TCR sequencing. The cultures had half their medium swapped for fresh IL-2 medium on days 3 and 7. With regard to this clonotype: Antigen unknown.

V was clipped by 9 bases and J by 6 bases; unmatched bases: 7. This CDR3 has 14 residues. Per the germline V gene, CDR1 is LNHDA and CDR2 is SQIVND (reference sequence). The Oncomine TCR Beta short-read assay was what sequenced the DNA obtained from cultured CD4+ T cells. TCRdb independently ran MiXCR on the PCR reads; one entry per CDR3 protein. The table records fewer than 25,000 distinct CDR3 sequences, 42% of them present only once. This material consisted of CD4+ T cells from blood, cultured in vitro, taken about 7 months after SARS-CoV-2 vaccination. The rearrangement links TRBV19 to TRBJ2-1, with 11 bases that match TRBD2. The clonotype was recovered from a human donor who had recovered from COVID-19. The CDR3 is CASLAGGPANEQFF. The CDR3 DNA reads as TGTGCCAGCTTAGCGGGAGGGCCGGCCAATGAGCAGTTCTTC.